The 22 T cell receptor beta chains given below trace back to one sample, sequenced in a study of T cells in localized non-small cell lung cancer. Produced via immunoSEQ multiplex PCR; TCRdb's table is partial and in-frame only. This sample has 70,000 to 100,000 clones, with about 84% found just once. This material consisted of peripheral blood, taken before any cancer treatment. Receptor source: a female donor older than 55 with stage I lung adenocarcinoma.

This rearrangement joins TRBV7-2 to TRBJ2-2, with 8 bases identical to TRBD1. The CDR3 has 15 residues. Germline-derived CDR1 and CDR2 are SGHTA and FQGNSA. The V and J ends lost 5 bases and 4 bases, in that order; junction bases with no gene match: 6. The DNA for the CDR3 is TGTGCCAGCAGCCGACAGGGGCCTCCCACCGGGGAGCTGTTTTTT. This translates into CASSRQGPPTGELFF.

This clone was seen only once. V and J are TRBV6-1 and TRBJ2-1; a weak D match, TRBD2 (6 bases). The ends were cut back, 0 bases at V and 8 bases at J, with 14 bases in the middle. Germline CDR1 and CDR2: MNHNS and SASEGT. The CDR3 runs 15 residues. The CDR3 DNA reads TGTGCCAGCAGTGAAGCTACGGGAGCGTTCTATGAGCAGTTCTTC. It yields the protein CASSEATGAFYEQFF.

This chain connects TRBV9 to TRBJ2-3; 9 bases agree with TRBD2. CDR3 length equals 16 residues. Germline-derived CDR1 and CDR2 are SGDLS and YYNGEE. J lost 1 base, V lost 1 base, and 4 bases had no gene match. CDR3 DNA: TGTGCCAGCAGCGTACTATCTAGCGGGGGCACAGATACGCAGTATTTT. It specifies CASSVLSSGGTDTQYF.

The rearrangement joins TRBV9 to TRBJ1-2, with TRBD1 identical over 7 bases. The germline V gene encodes CDR1 SGDLS and CDR2 YYNGEE. The CDR3 totals 13 residues. The ends lost 4 bases at V and 8 bases at J; junction bases unmatched: 8. The CDR3 region has the DNA TGTGCCAGCAGCCAAACAGGGGCAGGAGGCTACACCTTC. Its translation is CASSQTGAGGYTF. The whole variable domain, remainder taken from reference TRBV9 and TRBJ1-2, is DSGVTQTPKHLITATGQRVTLRCSPRSGDLSVYWYQQSLDQGLQFLIQYYNGEERAKGNILERFSAQQFPDLHSELNLSSLELGDSALYFCASSQTGAGGYTFGSGTRLTVV.

The V and J genes are TRBV2 and TRBJ1-2; D is undetermined. V dropped 8 bases and J dropped 2 bases, with 12 bases sitting between them. Germline V gives CDR1 SNHLY, CDR2 FYNNEI. The CDR3 is 13 residues long. In DNA, the CDR3 is TGTGCCAGCTATAGCGGAATGAACTATGGCTACACCTTC. This codes for CASYSGMNYGYTF.

The chain employs TRBV7-9 and TRBJ1-1; 7 nucleotides match TRBD1. CDR1 is SEHNR, CDR2 FQNEAQ, per germline (reference sequence). V shed 2 bases, J shed 4 bases, and the junction held 4 bases outside the gene matches. CDR3 length equals 14 residues. For the CDR3, the DNA is TGTGCCAGCAGCTTATCAGGGGGAGTCACTGAAGCTTTCTTT. This sequence encodes CASSLSGGVTEAFF.

This chain connects TRBV19 to TRBJ2-5, with TRBD2 identical over 7 bases. After removal of 3 bases from V and 6 bases from J, the junction contained 4 bases not matched to a gene. The V gene's germline CDR1 is LNHDA and CDR2 SQIVND (reference sequence). CDR3 length: 13 residues. CDR3 protein: CASSIEGGKTQYF. The CDR3 nucleotides read TGTGCCAGTAGTATTGAGGGAGGGAAGACCCAGTACTTC. The full variable domain, with the rest looked up from reference TRBV19 and TRBJ2-5, is DGGITQSPKYLFRKEGQNVTLSCEQNLNHDAMYWYRQDPGQGLRLIYYSQIVNDFQKGDIAEGYSVSREKKESFPLTVTSAQKNPTAFYLCASSIEGGKTQYFGPGTRLLVL.

This clone was seen more than once but under ten times. This chain connects TRBV29-1 to TRBJ1-2, with D possibly being TRBD1 (5 bases). Germline V gene data show CDR1 as SQVTM and CDR2 as ANQGSEA. This CDR3 spans 11 amino acids. Trimming shortened V by 3 bases and J by 7 bases, and 9 bases separated the two germline ends. The CDR3 DNA reads as TGCAGCGTTGAGAGGGGATCTGGCTACACCTTC. Translated: CSVERGSGYTF. Together with reference TRBV29-1 and TRBJ1-2, the CDR3 gives the full variable domain: SAVISQKPSRDICQRGTSLTIQCQVDSQVTMMFWYRQQPGQSLTLIATANQGSEATYESGFVIDKFPISRPNLTFSTLTVSNMSPEDSSIYLCSVERGSGYTFGSGTRLTVV.

This sequence joins TRBV12-5 and TRBJ2-1; D perhaps matches TRBD1 (5 bases). The germline gives CDR1 LGHNT, CDR2 FRNRAP. V lost 1 base to trimming and J lost 9 bases, with 10 bases between them. The CDR3 is made up of 13 amino acids. The CDR3 sequence is CASGLAGRAEQFF. Here the CDR3 DNA reads TGTGCTAGTGGTTTGGCGGGCAGGGCTGAGCAGTTCTTC.

The chain carries TRBV4-1 and TRBJ1-1; D uncertain. Trimming removed 4 bases at V and 1 base at J, with 13 bases between. Germline V gene sequence: CDR1 MGHRA, CDR2 YSYEKL. This CDR3 has 15 residues. The CDR3 reads CASSPSWVGNTEAFF. CDR3 nucleotides: TGCGCCAGCAGCCCCTCGTGGGTTGGGAACACTGAAGCTTTCTTT.

This clone was counted only a few times. The chain uses TRBV5-1 and TRBJ1-1; a weak D match, TRBD1 (6 bases). Trimming removed 1 base at V and 2 bases at J, with 9 bases between. Germline-derived CDR1 and CDR2 are SGHRS and YFSETQ. The CDR3 covers 14 residues. CDR3 nucleotides: TGCGCCAGCAGCTTGAGGGGGATAAACACTGAAGCTTTCTTT. This encodes CASSLRGINTEAFF.

This chain joins TRBV7-2 and TRBJ2-7; D not certain. There are 14 residues in the CDR3. The V end was cut by 5 bases, the J end by 2 bases, with 13 bases between. The V gene's germline CDR1 is SGHTA and CDR2 FQGNSA. CDR3 sequence (DNA): TGTGCCAGCAGCCAATTCGGAGTAACCTACGAGCAGTACTTC. Its translation: CASSQFGVTYEQYF.

The V call is TRBV4-2, the J call TRBJ1-1; D ambiguous. The CDR3 sequence is 14 residues long. CDR1 and CDR2 from the germline V gene are LGHNA and YNFKEQ. Trimming shortened V by 0 bases and J by 2 bases, and 7 bases separated the two germline ends. This chain's CDR3 is CASSQDDGNTEAFF. CDR3 sequence (DNA): TGTGCCAGCAGCCAAGATGACGGAAACACTGAAGCTTTCTTT.

This clone was seen ten or more times. V usage is TRBV18 and J usage is TRBJ2-7; unclear D gene. This CDR3 contains 13 residues. The V end lost 6 bases, the J end lost 0 bases, and 9 bases lay between the germline ends. CDR1 is KGHSH, CDR2 LQKENI, per germline. CDR3 coding DNA: TGTGCCAGCTCCGCTGCGGTCTCCTACGAGCAGTACTTC. Translated: CASSAAVSYEQYF.

This clone was seen only a few times. The rearrangement uses TRBV10-1 and TRBJ2-1, with a possible D match to TRBD1 (6 bases). The V end was cut by 2 bases, the J end by 3 bases, with 11 bases between. The CDR3 covers 15 residues. Germline-derived CDR1 and CDR2 are WNHNN and SYGVQD (reference sequence). In DNA, the CDR3 is TGCGCCAGCAGTGAGGCGAAGGGGGACTACAATGAGCAGTTCTTC. Its translation is CASSEAKGDYNEQFF.

The chain employs TRBV30 and TRBJ2-7; D not resolved. The CDR3 spans 13 residues. Germline values: CDR1 GTSNPN, CDR2 SVGIG (reference sequence). The V end lost 8 bases, the J end lost 2 bases, and 16 bases lay between the germline ends. The CDR3 nucleotides are TGTGCCGGAAAGGGTCCTGGCCCCTACGAGCAGTACTTC. This translates into CAGKGPGPYEQYF.

This chain connects TRBV7-2 to TRBJ1-4, with D perhaps TRBD1 (5 bases). CDR1 SGHTA and CDR2 FQGNSA come from the germline V gene. The CDR3 loop spans 14 amino acids. The germline V and J ends were trimmed by 5 bases and 4 bases, with 11 bases remaining between them. The CDR3 loop reads CASSLDSYNEKLFF. DNA of the CDR3: TGTGCCAGCAGCCTCGACAGCTATAATGAAAAACTGTTTTTT.

The chain has TRBV5-1 and TRBJ2-7; D possibly corresponds to TRBD1 (5 bases). The CDR3 consists of 13 residues. Germline V gene lookup returns CDR1 SGHRS and CDR2 YFSETQ. The ends were cut back, 4 bases at V and 3 bases at J, with 11 bases in the middle. This CDR3 is CASSIQDLYEQYF. DNA of the CDR3: TGCGCCAGCAGCATACAGGACCTCTACGAGCAGTACTTC.

V gene TRBV5-4 combines with J gene TRBJ2-7, with D hard to call. V dropped 0 bases and J dropped 6 bases, with 4 bases sitting between them. The CDR3 loop spans 11 amino acids. Germline assignment: CDR1 SGHNT and CDR2 YYREEE (reference sequence). CDR3 nucleotide sequence: TGTGCCAGCAGCTTGGCCGGCGAGCAGTACTTC. It is translated as CASSLAGEQYF.

This chain joins TRBV19 and TRBJ1-2; D is unresolved. V was cut by 8 bases and J by 4 bases, with 11 bases left in between. The CDR3 length is 12 residues. The V gene's germline CDR1 is LNHDA and CDR2 SQIVND (reference sequence). The CDR3 reads CASSGNAYGYTF. The CDR3 DNA follows: TGTGCCAGTTCAGGAAACGCCTATGGCTACACCTTC.

The chain employs TRBV7-8 and TRBJ1-1; D is ambiguous. This CDR3 region has 14 residues. Germline CDR1 reads SGHVS; CDR2 reads FQNEAQ. Trimming pared 1 base from V and 3 bases from J, leaving 9 bases between. The CDR3 DNA is TGTGCCAGCAGCTTAGGATTTGTGTACACTGAAGCTTTCTTT. It codes for CASSLGFVYTEAFF.

The genes are TRBV27 and TRBJ2-1; 10 nucleotides align to TRBD2. V lost 5 bases to trimming and J lost 3 bases; unmatched junction nucleotides: 7. The CDR3 is 16 amino acids. The V gene's germline CDR1 is MNHEY and CDR2 SMNVEV (reference sequence). The CDR3 spells CASSTQREGSYNEQFF. DNA of the CDR3: TGTGCCAGCAGTACCCAGCGGGAGGGCAGCTACAATGAGCAGTTCTTC.